Each of the 32 T cell receptor beta chains below was sequenced from the same sample in a study of T-cell memory formation after mild COVID-19. One entry per CDR3 protein, called by TCRdb with MiXCR from the 5' RACE reads. The table lists roughly 450,000 distinct CDR3 sequences, over 15% of them singletons. Sequencing used PBMCs or a T cell subset sorted from them (not recorded which). These receptors originate from an adult woman who had mild COVID-19 (a few samples of this study predate the infection). Cell type and time point are not known.

This clonotype has a handful of counts. The gene calls are TRBV5-6 and TRBJ2-5; TRBD1 agrees at 9 bases. V lost 4 bases and J lost 5; bases outside the gene matches: 12. The CDR3 extends over 16 amino acids. Germline V gene sequence: CDR1 SGHDT, CDR2 YYEEEE. The CDR3 is CASSNRTGARGETQYF. CDR3 bases: TGTGCCAGCAGCAATCGGACAGGGGCCCGAGGGGAGACCCAGTACTTC.

CDR3 sequence: CASSERQGPGGEQFF. DNA of the CDR3: TGCGCCAGCAGCGAACGACAGGGACCGGGGGGGGAGCAGTTCTTC. The chain links TRBV5-1 to TRBJ2-1; a possible D gene is TRBD2 (8 bases). CDR3 size: 15 residues. Per the germline V gene, CDR1 is SGHRS and CDR2 is YFSETQ. V lost 4 bases and J 10 bases, leaving 21 bases between the germline ends.

This clonotype was observed a few times. The chain carries TRBV9 and TRBJ2-5; D is ambiguous. The CDR3 covers 14 residues. Germline CDR1 is SGDLS and CDR2 is YYNGEE. Trimming cost V 0 bases and J 5 bases, with 11 bases left between them. CDR3 amino acids: CASSVGTATETQYF. CDR3 nucleotides: TGTGCCAGCAGCGTAGGTACGGCGACGGAGACCCAGTACTTC.

This clonotype has ten or more counts. This chain uses TRBV4-3 with TRBJ1-2; a possible D gene is TRBD1 (5 bases). V lost 1 base to trimming and J lost 3 bases, with 18 bases between them. Germline values: CDR1 LGHNA, CDR2 YSLEER. The CDR3 has 17 residues. The CDR3 sequence: CASSQVTKGLGDYGYTF. DNA for the CDR3: TGCGCCAGCAGCCAAGTGACAAAGGGGCTGGGTGACTATGGCTACACCTTC.

The table lists this clonotype with a count of one. This chain links TRBV29-1 with TRBJ2-5; D perhaps matches TRBD2 (6 bases). Trimming stripped 5 bases from V and 1 base from J, with 17 bases between. Germline-derived CDR1 and CDR2 are SQVTM and ANQGSEA. The CDR3 is 15 residues long. In nucleotides, the CDR3 is TGCAGCGTTCCCGGGAGACACCGCTTCCAAGAGACCCAGTACTTC. This codes for CSVPGRHRFQETQYF.

The rearrangement uses TRBV7-9 and TRBJ1-2; D unresolved. This CDR3 is 13 amino acids long. The V end was cut by 2 bases, the J end by 2 bases, with 6 bases between. Looked up from germline, CDR1 is SEHNR and CDR2 is FQNEAQ (reference sequence). CDR3 DNA sequence: TGTGCCAGCAGCTTAATGGGGAACTATGGCTACACCTTC. As protein: CASSLMGNYGYTF.

This clonotype was observed a handful of times. The rearrangement joins TRBV7-8 to TRBJ2-5, with D tentatively TRBD2 (6 bases). Germline values: CDR1 SGHVS, CDR2 FQNEAQ. V was cut by 5 bases and J by 5 bases, with 18 bases left in between. The CDR3 is 15 residues long. As DNA, the CDR3 is TGTGCCAGCAGCCTTCTGGAGGGGCTGTGGGAGACCCAGTACTTC. Protein product: CASSLLEGLWETQYF.

V usage is TRBV27 and J usage is TRBJ1-1; D ambiguous. Germline values: CDR1 MNHEY, CDR2 SMNVEV (reference sequence). The CDR3 contains 15 residues. Trimming pared 5 bases from V and 3 bases from J, leaving 16 bases between. CDR3 nucleotides: TGTGCCAGCAGTCCCCGGAGATGGGTGGACACTGAAGCTTTCTTT. Its translation is CASSPRRWVDTEAFF.

This clonotype was observed a handful of times. The chain has TRBV6-4 and TRBJ1-1; D is undetermined. CDR3 size: 15 residues. CDR1 MRHNA and CDR2 SNTAGT come from the germline V gene. The V end was cut by 0 bases, the J end by 1 base, with 9 bases between. As DNA, the CDR3 is TGTGCCAGCAGTGACTCCGTAGGCGGGAACACTGAAGCTTTCTTT. This sequence encodes CASSDSVGGNTEAFF.

The chain recombines TRBV5-6 with TRBJ1-1, with a tentative D call TRBD1 (5 bases). V lost 0 bases and J 8 bases, leaving 8 bases between the germline ends. The germline V gene encodes CDR1 SGHDT and CDR2 YYEEEE. The CDR3 loop spans 12 amino acids. CDR3 protein: CASSLASGEAFF. The CDR3 DNA reads TGTGCCAGCAGCTTGGCGTCAGGGGAAGCTTTCTTT.

The V call is TRBV2, the J call TRBJ1-2; TRBD1 matches 11 bases. The CDR3 length is 15 residues. CDR1 is SNHLY and CDR2 is FYNNEI in the germline V gene. In DNA form, the CDR3 reads TGTGGGCAGGATCTGGGACAGGGGGGGAACGATGGCTACACCTTC. Its translation is CGQDLGQGGNDGYTF.

The CDR3 coding sequence is TGTGCCAGCAGCTTACTAATAGCGGGAACTAGCACAGATACGCAGTATTTT. Translation: CASSLLIAGTSTDTQYF. This rearrangement joins TRBV7-2 to TRBJ2-3, with 8 bases aligning to TRBD2. The germline V gene has CDR1 SGHTA and CDR2 FQGNSA. Losses at the gene ends were 2 bases for V and 0 bases for J; bases not matched to a gene: 7. CDR3 size: 17 residues.

In its sample, this clonotype was seen a few times. This chain connects TRBV7-8 to TRBJ1-5; weak D call: TRBD1 (5 bases). Germline V gene sequence: CDR1 SGHVS, CDR2 FQNEAQ. The CDR3 is made up of 16 amino acids. The germline V and J ends were trimmed by 3 bases and 4 bases, with 16 bases remaining between them. This CDR3 is CASSLTLTELNQPQHF. CDR3 DNA: TGTGCCAGCAGCTTGACGCTGACAGAACTTAATCAGCCCCAGCATTTT.

V and J are TRBV3-1 and TRBJ1-2; 10 bases are a match to TRBD1. Germline V CDR1 and CDR2: LGHDT, YNNKEL (reference sequence). The V and J ends lost 3 bases and 6 bases, in that order; junction bases with no gene match: 7. The CDR3 loop spans 15 amino acids. The CDR3 nucleotides are TGTGCCAGCAGCCACGGGACAGGGGTGAAAGATGGCTACACCTTC. It specifies CASSHGTGVKDGYTF.

The V gene is TRBV7-9, the J gene TRBJ2-7; D perhaps matches TRBD1 (6 bases). Germline V gives CDR1 SEHNR, CDR2 FQNEAQ (reference sequence). The CDR3 totals 16 residues. The V and J ends lost 4 bases and 0 bases respectively, with 16 bases between them. The CDR3 nucleotides are TGTGCCAGCAGCTCCACTCAGGGGCTCAGCTCCTACGAGCAGTACTTC. It yields the protein CASSSTQGLSSYEQYF.

V and J are TRBV5-1 and TRBJ2-1; 8 nucleotides match TRBD2. CDR1 and CDR2 (germline): SGHRS, YFSETQ. This CDR3 has 15 residues. The V and J ends lost 7 bases and 6 bases, in that order; junction bases with no gene match: 12. The CDR3 reads CASVQGSGIINEQFF. The DNA of the CDR3 is TGCGCCAGCGTACAGGGTAGCGGGATTATCAATGAGCAGTTCTTC.

In this sample, this clonotype turned up a few times. The rearrangement uses TRBV7-2 and TRBJ2-2, with a possible D match to TRBD2 (6 bases). Germline loops: CDR1 SGHTA, CDR2 FQGNSA. The CDR3 is made up of 16 amino acids. V lost 1 base and J lost 7, with 16 bases in between. Here the CDR3 reads CASSLVLTWRDGELFF. The CDR3 nucleotides are TGTGCCAGCAGCTTAGTATTAACTTGGAGGGACGGGGAGCTGTTTTTT. Full variable domain (missing parts from reference TRBV7-2 and TRBJ2-2): GAGVSQSPSNKVTEKGKDVELRCDPISGHTALYWYRQSLGQGLEFLIYFQGNSAPDKSGLPSDRFSAERTGGSVSTLTIQRTQQEDSAVYLCASSLVLTWRDGELFFGEGSRLTVL.

This clonotype was observed a handful of times. The chain has TRBV5-1 and TRBJ1-1; 7 nucleotides line up with TRBD1. Germline CDR1 SGHRS, CDR2 YFSETQ. Trimming removed 7 bases from V and 7 bases from J; junction bases left unmatched: 7. CDR3 length: 12 residues. The DNA of the CDR3 is TGCGCCAGCGGGTCACAGGGGAATGAAGCTTTCTTT. It is translated as CASGSQGNEAFF.

This clonotype was found a few times. This chain connects TRBV7-9 to TRBJ2-6, with 8 positions matching TRBD1. The CDR3 loop spans 20 amino acids. Trimming at V came to 1 base and at J to 5 bases, leaving 16 bases not matched to a gene. CDR1 and CDR2 (germline): SEHNR, FQNEAQ (reference sequence). The CDR3 bases are TGTGCCAGCAGCTTAGATTTTTCCGGGACAGGTGACTGGAGGGCCAACGTCCTGACTTTC. This gives the protein CASSLDFSGTGDWRANVLTF.

A few counts support this clonotype. The chain has TRBV7-2 and TRBJ2-6; weak D call: TRBD1 (6 bases). Germline V CDR1 and CDR2: SGHTA, FQGNSA. V gave up 5 bases and J gave up 1 base, with 15 bases separating them. The CDR3 is 17 amino acids. The DNA for the CDR3 is TGTGCCAGCAGCGCGACAGGTCAGGATTCTGGGGCCAACGTCCTGACTTTC. This sequence encodes CASSATGQDSGANVLTF.

This clonotype has more than one count but fewer than ten. This chain links TRBV10-3 with TRBJ2-7, with D maybe TRBD1 (5 bases). Looked up from germline, CDR1 is ENHRY and CDR2 is SYGVKD. V lost 3 bases to trimming and J lost 7 bases, with 13 bases between them. The CDR3 runs to 13 residues. The CDR3 sequence is CAISDDSFEEQYF. The CDR3 DNA follows: TGTGCCATCAGTGATGACAGTTTTGAAGAGCAGTACTTC.

This clonotype was counted a few times. The chain links TRBV9 to TRBJ2-3; 7 nucleotides align to TRBD1. The CDR3 contains 15 residues. CDR1 and CDR2 from the germline V gene are SGDLS and YYNGEE. With V trimmed by 0 bases and J by 1 base, 2 bases remained unmatched. CDR3: CASSVVTGGTDTQYF. DNA of the CDR3: TGTGCCAGCAGCGTAGTTACAGGGGGCACAGATACGCAGTATTTT.

The chain employs TRBV2 and TRBJ2-3; 7 positions match TRBD2. The germline V gene has CDR1 SNHLY and CDR2 FYNNEI. This CDR3 comprises 14 residues. With 8 bases clipped from V and 4 bases from J, the junction kept 9 bases outside the gene matches. CDR3 DNA sequence: TGTGCCAGCGGCGGGAGTCAATTTCCAGATACGCAGTATTTT. Its translation is CASGGSQFPDTQYF.

V gene TRBV25-1 combines with J gene TRBJ2-1, with D uncertain. In germline, CDR1 is MGHDK, CDR2 SYGVNS. CDR3 length equals 14 residues. Trimming left V 5 bases short and J 5 bases short, with 13 bases between. The CDR3 here is CASSSGSGNNEQFF. CDR3 bases: TGTGCCAGCAGTTCTGGGTCTGGAAACAATGAGCAGTTCTTC.

The chain employs TRBV12-3 or TRBV12-4 and TRBJ1-1; D is possibly TRBD1 (6 bases). V was cut by 5 bases and J by 5 bases, with 18 bases left in between. The CDR3 has 15 amino acids. The CDR3 bases are TGTGCCAGCAGTCAAACAAAGAATCAGGGGACTGAAGCTTTCTTT. Protein product: CASSQTKNQGTEAFF.

In its sample, this clonotype was seen a few times. V usage is TRBV12-3 or TRBV12-4 and J usage is TRBJ1-3; 8 bases fit TRBD1. Trimming at V came to 4 bases and at J to 3 bases, leaving 5 bases not matched to a gene. This CDR3 spans 15 amino acids. As DNA, the CDR3 is TGTGCCAGCAGTTCCCACGGGACAGGTGGAAACACCATATATTTT. Translated: CASSSHGTGGNTIYF.

This chain links TRBV5-1 with TRBJ2-3; TRBD2 matches at 8 bases. CDR1 is SGHRS, CDR2 YFSETQ, per germline. V lost 0 bases and J lost 3; bases outside the gene matches: 6. CDR3 length: 16 residues. CDR3 in amino acids: CASSLGAGGRTDTQYF. Here the CDR3 DNA reads TGCGCCAGCAGCTTGGGCGCGGGGGGAAGAACAGATACGCAGTATTTT.

This clonotype was seen more than once but under ten times. J is TRBJ2-7 and V is TRBV6-2 or TRBV6-3, with D unresolved. The CDR3 runs to 15 residues. Germline V gives CDR1 MNHEY, CDR2 SVGEGT. V was pared by 4 bases and J by 3 bases, with 16 bases between. CDR3 region: CASSFPARAHYEQYF. CDR3 nucleotides: TGTGCCAGCAGTTTCCCGGCCCGGGCCCACTACGAGCAGTACTTC.

At least ten counts were recorded for this clonotype. The CDR3 protein is CASSSDRVPEKLFF. CDR3 sequence (DNA): TGTGCCAGCAGTTCCGACAGGGTCCCCGAAAAACTGTTTTTT. The rearrangement joins TRBV7-8 to TRBJ1-4; 7 positions agree with TRBD1. This CDR3 spans 14 amino acids. Germline assignment: CDR1 SGHVS and CDR2 FQNEAQ. Unmatched junction bases numbered 9, after V lost 6 bases and J lost 8 bases.

This clonotype has just a few counts. The J gene is TRBJ2-1, the V gene TRBV6-5; 9 bases fit TRBD1. Per the germline V gene, CDR1 is MNHEY and CDR2 is SVGAGI. V lost 6 bases to trimming and J lost 2 bases; unmatched junction nucleotides: 8. This CDR3 region has 16 residues. CDR3 DNA sequence: TGTGCCAGCAGCCCGGGGGGACAGGGAACCTACAATGAGCAGTTCTTC. Its protein product is CASSPGGQGTYNEQFF.

The V gene is TRBV5-6, the J gene TRBJ2-1; TRBD2 matches at 10 bases. This CDR3 is built from 15 residues. In germline, CDR1 is SGHDT, CDR2 YYEEEE. With V trimmed by 0 bases and J by 7 bases, 4 bases remained unmatched. The chain's CDR3 is CASSLVLAGVNEQFF. The CDR3 DNA is TGTGCCAGCAGCTTGGTCCTAGCGGGGGTAAATGAGCAGTTCTTC.

There are many counts of this clonotype. The V and J genes are TRBV29-1 and TRBJ2-7; 8 nucleotides align to TRBD1. Germline values: CDR1 SQVTM, CDR2 ANQGSEA. J was trimmed by 2 bases and V by 6 bases; bases with no gene match: 6. The CDR3 consists of 13 residues. CDR3 in amino acids: CSVPGQGPYEQYF. CDR3 nucleotides: TGCAGCGTCCCAGGACAGGGACCCTACGAGCAGTACTTC.